This T cell receptor (beta chain) is from a study of Graves' ophthalmopathy and Graves' hyperthyroidism. Moderate-to-severe activity, CAS ≥3, NOSPECS ≥4 and a duration under 3 months were seen in donors with ophthalmopathy. The PBMCs originated from approximately 10 ml of fresh peripheral blood. This clonotype was seen many times. Its antigen is still unknown. RNA transcripts yielded amplified TCR beta CDR3 regions. Second-round multiplex PCR came after first-round RT-PCR with HTBI primers. TCRdb re-called the multiplex PCR reads through MiXCR, storing one row per CDR3 protein. Among under 350,000 distinct CDR3 sequences, roughly 15% were seen once, and the ten largest hold around an eighth. Regarding the study as a whole: Discrimination between ophthalmopathy and stable hyperthyroidism by a 13-signature model showed about 86% sensitivity and roughly 80% specificity.

With V trimmed by 7 bases and J by 5 bases, 11 bases remained unmatched. The germline V gene encodes CDR1 SNHLY and CDR2 FYNNEI. This CDR3 contains 15 residues. The gene calls are TRBV2 and TRBJ1-2; 9 nucleotides agree with TRBD1. The receptor was isolated from an adult man with Graves' ophthalmopathy. Sequenced sample: peripheral blood. CDR3 nucleotide sequence: TGTGCCAGCATAGCAAAGGACAGGGGTCTATATGGCTACACCTTC. Its translation is CASIAKDRGLYGYTF.